The 19 T cell receptor beta chains reported below all come from one sample, sequenced in a study of identical twins' blood T cells. One entry per CDR3 protein, called by TCRdb with MiXCR from the 5' RACE reads. The sample lists 300,000 to 450,000 distinct CDR3 sequences, 28% occurring once. Specimen: PBMCs. Every receptor here comes from a woman aged 18 to 55 in good health.

Ten or more counts support this clonotype. V and J are TRBV7-3 and TRBJ1-1, with D uncertain. Looked up from germline, CDR1 is SGHTA and CDR2 is FQGTGA. V dropped 5 bases and J dropped 1 base, with 8 bases sitting between them. The CDR3 has 13 residues. Here the CDR3 reads CASSTDPNTEAFF. The CDR3 DNA reads as TGTGCCAGCAGCACGGACCCGAACACTGAAGCTTTCTTT.

V is TRBV5-6 and J is TRBJ1-5; D ambiguous. This CDR3 has 14 amino acids. Trimming took off 0 bases at V and 3 bases at J, with 7 bases between the two ends. Germline values: CDR1 SGHDT, CDR2 YYEEEE. CDR3 protein: CASSLESTNQPQHF. As DNA, the CDR3 is TGTGCCAGCAGCTTGGAAAGTACCAATCAGCCCCAGCATTTT.

This clonotype was seen more than once but under ten times. This chain connects TRBV7-9 to TRBJ2-5; possibly TRBD2 for D (5 bases). Germline CDR1 SEHNR, CDR2 FQNEAQ (reference sequence). The CDR3 length is 12 residues. V was trimmed by 1 base and J by 12 bases, leaving 12 bases between them. CDR3 nucleotide sequence: TGTGCCAGCAGCTTAGGGGTATTCGGGGAGTACTTC. This translates into CASSLGVFGEYF.

This clonotype was seen only a few times. The chain combines TRBV29-1 with TRBJ1-2, with a weak D call TRBD1 (5 bases). The CDR3 loop spans 8 amino acids. Germline CDR1 reads SQVTM; CDR2 reads ANQGSEA. The CDR3 DNA follows: TGCGGGACTAATGGCTACACCTTC. Translated: CGTNGYTF.

A few counts support this clonotype. The chain joins TRBV4-3 to TRBJ2-3, with unresolved D. CDR1 and CDR2 from the germline V gene are LGHNA and YSLEER. This CDR3 region has 14 residues. The ends were cut back, 0 bases at V and 3 bases at J, with 7 bases in the middle. As DNA, the CDR3 is TGCGCCAGCAGCCAAGAGATTCGAACAGATACGCAGTATTTT. It specifies CASSQEIRTDTQYF.

This clonotype was counted only a few times. The chain employs TRBV6-5 and TRBJ1-1; D is perhaps TRBD1 (5 bases). This CDR3 has 14 amino acids. V was shortened by 2 bases and J by 5 bases, with 12 bases between the two germline ends. Per germline, CDR1 MNHEY and CDR2 SVGAGI. In DNA form, the CDR3 reads TGTGCCAGCAGTTACCCCGGGGGGAGGACTGAAGCTTTCTTT. Its translation is CASSYPGGRTEAFF.

The chain links TRBV5-1 to TRBJ2-3, with TRBD2 matching 11 bases. Per germline, CDR1 SGHRS and CDR2 YFSETQ. There are 15 residues in the CDR3. After removal of 3 bases from V and 3 bases from J, the junction contained 3 bases not matched to a gene. CDR3 coding DNA: TGCGCCAGCAGCTCCATAGCGGGAGGGACAGATACGCAGTATTTT. As protein: CASSSIAGGTDTQYF.

This clonotype was seen repeatedly, ten times or more. The chain combines TRBV20-1 with TRBJ1-1; D not certain. The germline V and J ends were trimmed by 3 bases and 1 base, with 12 bases remaining between them. CDR3 length: 14 amino acids. From germline, CDR1 is DFQATT and CDR2 SNEGSKA (reference sequence). As DNA, the CDR3 is TGCAGTGCTAGTAAAGCGGGTGGGAACACTGAAGCTTTCTTT. This translates into CSASKAGGNTEAFF.

The rearrangement joins TRBV7-2 to TRBJ2-3, with a weak D call TRBD2 (6 bases). Germline loops: CDR1 SGHTA, CDR2 FQGNSA. The V gene lost 9 bases and the J gene lost 2 bases, with 12 bases spanning the gap. There are 13 residues in the CDR3. The CDR3 region is CASLGGFTDTQYF. The CDR3 DNA follows: TGTGCCAGTTTGGGGGGATTCACAGATACGCAGTATTTT.

The gene calls are TRBV7-2 and TRBJ2-3; 10 positions agree with TRBD2. V lost 4 bases to trimming and J lost 3 bases; unmatched junction nucleotides: 10. This CDR3 spans 17 amino acids. From germline, CDR1 is SGHTA and CDR2 FQGNSA. CDR3 protein: CASSSGTLAGETDTQYF. The CDR3 DNA follows: TGTGCCAGCAGCTCCGGAACCCTAGCGGGAGAAACAGATACGCAGTATTTT.

Only a few counts were recorded for this clonotype. This chain links TRBV20-1 with TRBJ2-7; 8 nucleotides agree with TRBD2. The CDR3 is 14 residues long. V lost 6 bases, J lost 3 bases, and 10 bases stayed unmatched. CDR1 is DFQATT and CDR2 is SNEGSKA in the germline V gene (reference sequence). This chain's CDR3 is CSATERGRYYEQYF. CDR3 DNA: TGCAGTGCCACCGAGCGGGGGAGATACTACGAGCAGTACTTC.

Concerning this clonotype itself: A single base separates this from a much larger clone, so it may be a read error. The CDR3 bases are TGCGCCAGCAGCCAAACAGATACAGCTTTCTATGGCTGCACCTTC. Translating it yields CASSQTDTAFYGCTF. V is TRBV4-3 and J is TRBJ1-2; D call uncertain. Per the germline V gene, CDR1 is LGHNA and CDR2 is YSLEER. The length of the CDR3 is 15 residues.

This clonotype occurred a few times. The V gene is TRBV5-1, the J gene TRBJ2-3; maybe TRBD2 (6 bases). V gave up 7 bases and J gave up 2 bases, with 14 bases separating them. Per germline, CDR1 SGHRS and CDR2 YFSETQ. The CDR3 spans 14 residues. The CDR3 is CASSGTPATDTQYF. The CDR3 DNA reads TGCGCCAGCTCCGGGACTCCAGCCACAGATACGCAGTATTTT.

In nucleotides, the CDR3 is TGTGCCAGCAGTGAAGGTGGGGACAATCAGCCCCAGCATTTT. This translates into CASSEGGDNQPQHF. The chain employs TRBV2 and TRBJ1-5; D not certain. Germline CDR1 reads SNHLY; CDR2 reads FYNNEI. The CDR3 is 14 amino acids. The V end was cut by 1 base, the J end by 3 bases, with 7 bases between.

This chain connects TRBV24-1 to TRBJ1-5; perhaps TRBD1 as D (5 bases). Germline lookup yields CDR1 KGHDR and CDR2 SFDVKD. The V and J ends lost 4 bases and 6 bases respectively, with 9 bases between them. The CDR3 loop spans 13 amino acids. In DNA, the CDR3 is TGTGCCACCAGTGAACGCGACAGTCAGCCCCAGCATTTT. Its protein product is CATSERDSQPQHF.

With respect to this clonotype: An end of the junction differs from the germline gene, which may be a read error. This rearrangement joins TRBV18 to TRBJ1-3; D is uncertain. CDR3 length: 15 amino acids. The germline V gene has CDR1 KGHSH and CDR2 LQKENI. The CDR3 region has the DNA TGTGCCAGCTCACCAGGAGGGTTTGGAGGAAACACCATAGATTTT. As protein: CASSPGGFGGNTIDF.

This clonotype was seen only a few times. The junction departs from germline at one end; a sequencing error may be responsible. The chain is built from TRBV9 and TRBJ2-1; a weak D match, TRBD2 (6 bases). Germline V lookup: CDR1 SGDLS, CDR2 YYNGEE. CDR3 length: 14 amino acids. The CDR3 DNA reads as TGTGCCAGCAGCCCTTTCGGGGGAGCGGGCCCCCACCTCTTC. This sequence encodes CASSPFGGAGPHLF.

This clonotype was recorded a few times. The junction and the germline gene differ at one end; a read error may be behind it. The chain combines TRBV7-9 with TRBJ1-5; D is unresolved. The CDR3 length is 9 residues. The germline V gene encodes CDR1 SEHNR and CDR2 FQNEAQ (reference sequence). The CDR3 protein is CASSLRTNF. The CDR3 DNA sequence: TGTGCCAGCAGCCTCCGTACGAATTTT.

The rearrangement joins TRBV5-1 to TRBJ1-2, with no clear D. The CDR3 totals 15 residues. Germline-derived CDR1 and CDR2 are SGHRS and YFSETQ. V was shortened by 4 bases and J by 0 bases, with 13 bases between the two germline ends. CDR3: CASSLDGSANYGYTF. The DNA for the CDR3 is TGCGCCAGCAGCCTGGACGGGTCGGCTAACTATGGCTACACCTTC.